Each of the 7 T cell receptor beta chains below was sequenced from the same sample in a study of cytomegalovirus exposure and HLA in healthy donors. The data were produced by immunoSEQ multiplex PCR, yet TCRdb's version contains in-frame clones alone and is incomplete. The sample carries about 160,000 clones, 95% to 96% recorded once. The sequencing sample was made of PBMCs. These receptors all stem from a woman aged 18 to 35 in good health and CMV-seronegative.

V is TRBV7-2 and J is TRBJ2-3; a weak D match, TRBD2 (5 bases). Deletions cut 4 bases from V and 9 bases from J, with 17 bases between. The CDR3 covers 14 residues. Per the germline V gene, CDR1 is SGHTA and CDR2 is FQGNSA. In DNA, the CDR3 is TGTGCCAGCAGCTCCGGGCGCCCTAGCATCACGCAGTATTTT. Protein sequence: CASSSGRPSITQYF. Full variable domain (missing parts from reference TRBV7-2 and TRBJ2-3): GAGVSQSPSNKVTEKGKDVELRCDPISGHTALYWYRQSLGQGLEFLIYFQGNSAPDKSGLPSDRFSAERTGGSVSTLTIQRTQQEDSAVYLCASSSGRPSITQYFGPGTRLTVL.

In nucleotides, the CDR3 is TGTGCCAGCAGGGGACAGGGGGCGAACACTGAAGCTTTCTTT. Translation gives CASRGQGANTEAFF. V and J are TRBV6-5 and TRBJ1-1; 12 bases are shared with TRBD1. Germline assignment: CDR1 MNHEY and CDR2 SVGAGI. This CDR3 contains 14 residues. The trim removed 6 bases at V and 1 base at J, leaving 0 bases unmatched.

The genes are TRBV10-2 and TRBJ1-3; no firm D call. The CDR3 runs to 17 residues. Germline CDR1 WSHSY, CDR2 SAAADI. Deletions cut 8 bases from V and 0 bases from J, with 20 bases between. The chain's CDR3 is CASAPLHLGLSGNTIYF. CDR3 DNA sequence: TGCGCCAGCGCCCCCTTACATCTCGGACTCTCTGGAAACACCATATATTTT.

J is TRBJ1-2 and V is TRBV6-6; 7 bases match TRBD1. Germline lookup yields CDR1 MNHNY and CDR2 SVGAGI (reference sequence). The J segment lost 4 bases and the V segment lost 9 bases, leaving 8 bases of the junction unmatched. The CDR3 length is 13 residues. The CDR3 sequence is CASDRERGYGYTF. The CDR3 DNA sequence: TGTGCCAGTGACAGGGAGCGCGGCTATGGCTACACCTTC.

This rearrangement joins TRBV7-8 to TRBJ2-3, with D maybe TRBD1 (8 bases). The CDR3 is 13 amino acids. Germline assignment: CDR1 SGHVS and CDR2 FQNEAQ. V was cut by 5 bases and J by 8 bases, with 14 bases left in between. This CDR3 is CASSATGEGTQYF. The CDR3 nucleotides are TGTGCCAGCAGCGCGACAGGGGAGGGTACGCAGTATTTT.

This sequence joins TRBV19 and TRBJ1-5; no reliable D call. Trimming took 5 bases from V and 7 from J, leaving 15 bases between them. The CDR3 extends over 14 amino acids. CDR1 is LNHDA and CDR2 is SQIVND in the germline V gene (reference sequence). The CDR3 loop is CASSPGLGEQPQHF. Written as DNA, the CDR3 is TGTGCCAGTAGTCCAGGCTTGGGAGAACAGCCCCAGCATTTT.

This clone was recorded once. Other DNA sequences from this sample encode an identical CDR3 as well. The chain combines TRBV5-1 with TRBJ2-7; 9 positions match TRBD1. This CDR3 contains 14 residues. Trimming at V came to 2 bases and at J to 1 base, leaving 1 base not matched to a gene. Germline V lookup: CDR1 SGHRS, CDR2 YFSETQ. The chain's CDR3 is CASSFGTGSYEQYF. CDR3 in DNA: TGCGCCAGCAGCTTTGGGACAGGGTCCTACGAGCAGTACTTC. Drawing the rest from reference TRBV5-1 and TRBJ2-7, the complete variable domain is KAGVTQTPRYLIKTRGQQVTLSCSPISGHRSVSWYQQTPGQGLQFLFEYFSETQRNKGNFPGRFSGRQFSNSRSEMNVSTLELGDSALYLCASSFGTGSYEQYFGPGTRLTVT.